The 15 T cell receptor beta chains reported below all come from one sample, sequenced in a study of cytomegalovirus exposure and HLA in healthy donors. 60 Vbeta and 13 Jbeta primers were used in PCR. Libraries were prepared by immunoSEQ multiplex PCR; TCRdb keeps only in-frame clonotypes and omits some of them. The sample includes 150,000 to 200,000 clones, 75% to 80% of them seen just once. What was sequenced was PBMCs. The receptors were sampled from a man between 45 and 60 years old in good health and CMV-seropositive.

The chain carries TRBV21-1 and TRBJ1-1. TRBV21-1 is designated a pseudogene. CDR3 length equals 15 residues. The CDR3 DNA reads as TGTGCCAGCAGCAAAGGGGAGGGGCCAAACACTGAAGCTTTCTTT. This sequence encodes CASSKGEGPNTEAFF.

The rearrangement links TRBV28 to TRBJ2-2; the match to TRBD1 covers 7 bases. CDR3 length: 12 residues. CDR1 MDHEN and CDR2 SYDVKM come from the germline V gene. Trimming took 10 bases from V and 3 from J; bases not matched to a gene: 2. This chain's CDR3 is CAIQGHTGELFF. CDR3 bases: TGTGCCATACAGGGGCACACCGGGGAGCTGTTTTTT.

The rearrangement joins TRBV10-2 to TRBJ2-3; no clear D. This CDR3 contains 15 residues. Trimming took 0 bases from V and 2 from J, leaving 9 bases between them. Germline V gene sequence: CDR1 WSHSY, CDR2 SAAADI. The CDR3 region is CASSESLVYTDTQYF. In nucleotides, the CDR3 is TGCGCCAGCAGTGAGTCACTGGTTTACACAGATACGCAGTATTTT.

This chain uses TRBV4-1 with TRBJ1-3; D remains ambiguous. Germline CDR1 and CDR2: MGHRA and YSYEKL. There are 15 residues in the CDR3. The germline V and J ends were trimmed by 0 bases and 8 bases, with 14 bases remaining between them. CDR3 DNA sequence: TGCGCCAGCAGCCAAGAGGGAGTGCCCAGCGACACCATATATTTT. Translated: CASSQEGVPSDTIYF.

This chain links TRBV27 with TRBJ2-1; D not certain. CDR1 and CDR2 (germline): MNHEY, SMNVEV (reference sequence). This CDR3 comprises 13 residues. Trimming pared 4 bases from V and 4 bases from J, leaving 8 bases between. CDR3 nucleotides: TGTGCCAGCAGTTATAAATCTTACAATGAGCAGTTCTTC. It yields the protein CASSYKSYNEQFF.

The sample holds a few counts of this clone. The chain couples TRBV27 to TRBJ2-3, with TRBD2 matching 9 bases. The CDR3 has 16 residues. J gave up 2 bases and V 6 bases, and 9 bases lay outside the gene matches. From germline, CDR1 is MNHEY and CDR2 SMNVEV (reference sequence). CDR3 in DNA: TGTGCCAGCAGCTCCCGGGAGCGGGGGGTCACAGATACGCAGTATTTT. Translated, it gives CASSSRERGVTDTQYF.

DNA of the CDR3: TGTGCCAGCAGCGTAGGAAGCGACAGGGCGGCGGAGACCCAGTACTTC. Residues: CASSVGSDRAAETQYF. The chain combines TRBV9 with TRBJ2-5; 7 bases are a match to TRBD1. CDR1 is SGDLS and CDR2 is YYNGEE in the germline V gene. V shed 0 bases and J 5 bases; nucleotides not matched to a gene: 10. The CDR3 is 16 amino acids. Supplemented by reference TRBV9 and TRBJ2-5, the full variable domain reads DSGVTQTPKHLITATGQRVTLRCSPRSGDLSVYWYQQSLDQGLQFLIQYYNGEERAKGNILERFSAQQFPDLHSELNLSSLELGDSALYFCASSVGSDRAAETQYFGPGTRLLVL.

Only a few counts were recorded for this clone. This CDR3 reads CASSGTASYEQYF. CDR3 in DNA: TGTGCCAGCAGCGGGACAGCCTCCTACGAGCAGTACTTC. V and J are TRBV7-8 and TRBJ2-7; 7 positions match TRBD1. Germline values: CDR1 SGHVS, CDR2 FQNEAQ. Germline trimming cut 5 bases from V and 0 bases from J; bases unmatched to any gene: 1. The CDR3 has 13 amino acids.

The CDR3 DNA reads TGTGCCAGCAGCTCGTCGGGACAGACCTACAATGAGCAGTTCTTC. Translation: CASSSSGQTYNEQFF. The V gene is TRBV7-2, the J gene TRBJ2-1; 7 bases are shared with TRBD1. The V and J ends lost 4 bases and 2 bases, in that order; junction bases with no gene match: 5. CDR1 and CDR2 (germline): SGHTA, FQGNSA. The CDR3 is 15 residues long.

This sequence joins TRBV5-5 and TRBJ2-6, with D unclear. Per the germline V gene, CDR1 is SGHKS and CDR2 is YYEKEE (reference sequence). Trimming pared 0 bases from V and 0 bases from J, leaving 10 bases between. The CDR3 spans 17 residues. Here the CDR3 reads CASSLAQVHSGANVLTF. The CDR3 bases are TGTGCCAGCAGCTTGGCACAAGTTCACTCTGGGGCCAACGTCCTGACTTTC.

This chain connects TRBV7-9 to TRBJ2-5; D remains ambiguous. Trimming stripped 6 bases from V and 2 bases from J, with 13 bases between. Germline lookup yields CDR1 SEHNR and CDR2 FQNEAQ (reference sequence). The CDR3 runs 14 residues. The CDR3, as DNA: TGTGCCAGCAGTAAATCTAGGATTCAAGAGACCCAGTACTTC. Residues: CASSKSRIQETQYF.

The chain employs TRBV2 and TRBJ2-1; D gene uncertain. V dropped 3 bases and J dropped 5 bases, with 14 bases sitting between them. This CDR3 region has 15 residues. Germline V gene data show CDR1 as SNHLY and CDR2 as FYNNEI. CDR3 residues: CASSEISSSHNEQFF. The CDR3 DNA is TGTGCCAGCAGTGAGATAAGCTCTTCCCACAATGAGCAGTTCTTC.

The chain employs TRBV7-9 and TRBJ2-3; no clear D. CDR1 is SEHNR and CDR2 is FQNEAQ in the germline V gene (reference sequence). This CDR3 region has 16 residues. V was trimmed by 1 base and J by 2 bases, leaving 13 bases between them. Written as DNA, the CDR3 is TGTGCCAGCAGCTTAGTTGGGCAGACGACCACAGATACGCAGTATTTT. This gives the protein CASSLVGQTTTDTQYF.

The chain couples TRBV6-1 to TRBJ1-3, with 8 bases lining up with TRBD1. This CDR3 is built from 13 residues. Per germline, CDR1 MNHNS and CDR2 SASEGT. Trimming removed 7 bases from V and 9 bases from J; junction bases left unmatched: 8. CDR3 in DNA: TGTGCCAGCACTCTCGACAGGGGAGGCACCATATATTTT. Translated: CASTLDRGGTIYF.

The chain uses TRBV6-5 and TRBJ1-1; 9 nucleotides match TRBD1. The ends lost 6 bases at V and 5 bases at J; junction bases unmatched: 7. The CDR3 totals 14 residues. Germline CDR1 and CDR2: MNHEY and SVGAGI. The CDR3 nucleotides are TGTGCCAGCAGCCAGGACAGGGGAAGGACTGAAGCTTTCTTT. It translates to CASSQDRGRTEAFF.